This T cell receptor (beta chain) was sequenced during a study of T cell repertoires in cytomegalovirus infection (dated by TCRdb to about 2019). Regarding the study in general: Peptide stimulations targeted recently identified HLA-C-restricted CMV epitopes, whose presentation resists viral immunomodulation, together with well-studied HLA-B-restricted epitopes. The HLA type of each donor mattered for the analysis, because public TCR beta signatures pointed to carriage of CMV infection along with the matching HLA type. What the study reported, not specific to this receptor: The ex vivo response was dominated by HLA-C-restricted CMV-specific TCR beta clonotypes, and the single most frequent clonotype in two of eight donors was supplied by these HLA-C-restricted clonotypes. In both this cohort and an independent cohort of a few hundred donors, the cumulative frequency of public TCR beta family members distinguished carriers of CMV infection plus the relevant HLA type.

On this clonotype: The clone's antigen remains unknown. Qualities for individual bases were not recorded, and no much larger clone is one base off.

The sequencer listed for this sample is Illumina HiSeq 1500. TCRdb reprocessed the public reads (quality trimming at Q25 with fastp, clone calling with MiXCR) and kept in-frame beta chains. Here each entry gathers all rows of one CDR3 protein and keeps the most common genes and DNA. The sample records hundreds of thousands of distinct CDR3 sequences, 25% to 30% of which are singletons. The top ten hold 20% of the sample. The meaning of the sample's treatment or condition label: in vitro stimulation with specific CMV peptide epitopes to enrich CMV-specific T cells. V sheds 6 bases and J sheds 3 bases, leaving 9 bases between their ends. Reading from cysteine to phenylalanine, the CDR3 counts 13 amino acids. Just CDR3 DNA is preserved here, 39 bases in frame from base 1. The germline V gene gives CDR1 as ENHRY and CDR2 as SYGVKD.

The chain employs TRBV10-3 and TRBJ1-5, with the D segment identity uncertain. Sequences were derived from cultured PBMCs, sampled from culture after CMV antigen stimulation. This receptor was identified in a human donor in good health (CMV status not recorded). Some clones in this sample may be carry-over from other donors' samples. The DNA sequence is as follows: TGTGCCATCAGCCCAGGAGTCAATCAGCCCCAGCATTTT. Its protein product is CAISPGVNQPQHF.